A selection of T cell receptor beta chains follows, all from one sample in a study of blood T cell repertoires in COVID-19. Some clones are missing from TCRdb's copy, which holds only in-frame ones; the method was immunoSEQ multiplex PCR. The sample records some 180,000 clones, roughly 76% being singletons. Input material: peripheral blood. These TCRs come from an elderly woman with COVID-19, enrolled during active disease. Each CDR3 is given with its conserved first and last residue. The D gene is left open where the match is weak. Some rows mark clone size as missing; the rest say once, few, many or name a class of expanded clone.

size,V,J,D,DNA,CDR3
-,TRBV2,TRBJ1-1,-,TGTGCCAGCAGTCTAAACGGGAACACTGAAGCTTTCTTT,CASSLNGNTEAFF
-,TRBV7-2,TRBJ2-1,TRBD1,TGTGCCAGCAGCCCGACAGGGGGCAATGAGCAGTTCTTC,CASSPTGGNEQFF
-,TRBV7-2,TRBJ2-6,-,TGTGCCAGCAGCCCAGGACTACACTCTGGGGCCAACGTCCTGACTTTC,CASSPGLHSGANVLTF
-,TRBV28,TRBJ1-3,-,TGTGCCAGCAGTTTGACTCACTCTGGAAACACCATATATTTT,CASSLTHSGNTIYF
many,TRBV11-2,TRBJ1-1,-,TGTGCCAGCAGCTTCCAGGGCAGCAGCACTGAAGCTTTCTTT,CASSFQGSSTEAFF
few,TRBV3-1/TRBV3-2,TRBJ1-2,TRBD1,TGTGCCAGCAGCCAAGCCTCGGCAGGGGGTGGCTACACCTTC,CASSQASAGGGYTF
-,TRBV6-5,TRBJ1-2,-,TGTGCCAGCAGCCTCTCCCAGGGTGCATATGGCTACACCTTC,CASSLSQGAYGYTF
-,TRBV4-2,TRBJ2-1,TRBD2,TGTGCCAGCAGCCAGGGACTAGCGGCATCCAATGAGCAGTTCTTC,CASSQGLAASNEQFF
-,TRBV5-1,TRBJ2-7,-,TGCGCCAGCAGCACCGGACTATCCACCTACGAGCAGTACTTC,CASSTGLSTYEQYF
few,TRBV19,TRBJ1-5,TRBD1,TGTGCCAGTAGTAAGGACAGGAACTATCAGCCCCAGCATTTT,CASSKDRNYQPQHF
once,TRBV13,TRBJ2-1,TRBD2,TGTGCCAGCAGCCTCACCGGGACTACGGCAAATGAGCAGTTCTTC,CASSLTGTTANEQFF
-,TRBV7-2,TRBJ1-2,TRBD1,TGTGCCAGCAGCCCCCGGGACAGGGCCCCTGATGGCTACACCTTC,CASSPRDRAPDGYTF
once,TRBV5-1,TRBJ2-2,TRBD1,TGCGCCAGCAGCTTGGAAGGGACAGCGAACACCGGGGAGCTGTTTTTT,CASSLEGTANTGELFF
-,TRBV3-1/TRBV3-2,TRBJ2-1,-,TGTGCCAGCAGCCAAGGATGGGCCACAATGATCAATGAGCAGTTCTTC,CASSQGWATMINEQFF
-,TRBV19,TRBJ1-4,-,TGTGCCAGTAGTACCCCTCGACAGGCAACTAATGAAAAACTGTTTTTT,CASSTPRQATNEKLFF
-,TRBV2,TRBJ2-7,TRBD1,TGTGCCAGCAGTGTGGACAGGGGACCCTACGAGCAGTACTTC,CASSVDRGPYEQYF
-,TRBV2,TRBJ2-3,-,TGTGCCAGCACCACCGCGGGACGCACAGATACGCAGTATTTT,CASTTAGRTDTQYF
-,TRBV6-5,TRBJ2-7,TRBD1,TGTGCCATCCGGACAGGATCCTACGAGCAGTACTTC,CAIRTGSYEQYF
-,TRBV2,TRBJ1-5,TRBD1,TGTGCCAGCAGACCGGACAGGTCCTATCAGCCCCAGCATTTT,CASRPDRSYQPQHF
-,TRBV2,TRBJ2-5,TRBD1,TGTGCCAGTGGGGGGACAGGGTCCCAAGAGACCCAGTACTTC,CASGGTGSQETQYF
once,TRBV2,TRBJ2-1,-,TGTGCCAGCAGAAAGAGCTCCTACAATGAGCAGTTCTTC,CASRKSSYNEQFF
-,TRBV19,TRBJ2-2,TRBD2,TGTGCCAGTAGCCACCTCGTGGGGGCGGGAGGCACCGGGGAGCTGTTTTTT,CASSHLVGAGGTGELFF
once,TRBV3-1/TRBV3-2,TRBJ2-7,-,TGTGCCAGCAGCGGTGTTACCGGGACAACCCGTACCTACGAGCAGTACTTC,CASSGVTGTTRTYEQYF
-,TRBV15,TRBJ2-2,-,TGTGCCACCGGAGGGCCCTCGAACACCGGGGAGCTGTTTTTT,CATGGPSNTGELFF
-,TRBV28,TRBJ2-7,TRBD2,TGTGCCAGCATCTCGGGAGGGCTGAGCGAGCAGTACTTC,CASISGGLSEQYF
-,TRBV7-8,TRBJ2-7,TRBD1,TGTGCCAGCAGCTTACGAAGGGGGCCTTTCTACGAGCAGTACTTC,CASSLRRGPFYEQYF
-,TRBV2,TRBJ2-1,TRBD2,TGTGCCAGCAGGCGGACTAGCGGGAGTTATGAGCAGTTCTTC,CASRRTSGSYEQFF
-,TRBV7-6,TRBJ1-1,-,TGTGCCAGCAGCCCCAGGACAGCCACGAACACTGAAGCTTTCTTT,CASSPRTATNTEAFF
-,TRBV4-1,TRBJ1-5,-,TGCGCCAGCAGCCAAGCGACAGGTCGGAGCAATCAGCCCCAGCATTTT,CASSQATGRSNQPQHF
-,TRBV19,TRBJ2-5,TRBD1,TGTGCCAGTAGTATAGATCTGGCAGGGGGCTTGAGGGAGACCCAGTACTTC,CASSIDLAGGLRETQYF
-,TRBV18,TRBJ1-4,-,TGTGCCAGCTCACCAGGAGTCGATGAAAAACTGTTTTTT,CASSPGVDEKLFF
-,TRBV2,TRBJ1-2,TRBD1,TGTGCCAGCGGGGACAGAGCTAACTATGGCTACACCTTC,CASGDRANYGYTF
-,TRBV6-6,TRBJ2-1,TRBD2,TGTGCCAGCAGTCTACTAAACGGGGCTAGCGGCTACAATGAGCAGTTCTTC,CASSLLNGASGYNEQFF
-,TRBV10-3,TRBJ1-2,TRBD1,TGTGCCATCACGGACAGGGGTAACTATGGCTACACCTTC,CAITDRGNYGYTF
few,TRBV6-6,TRBJ2-1,TRBD2,TGTGCCAGCAGTTACGGCCTAGCGGGAGGTCACAATGAGCAGTTCTTC,CASSYGLAGGHNEQFF
once,TRBV5-1,TRBJ2-1,-,TGCGCCAGCAGCACCTCCCAACTAGGGCTGGATGAGCAGTTCTTC,CASSTSQLGLDEQFF
-,TRBV11-2,TRBJ2-1,-,TGTGCCAGCAGCTTAGTGGCCGGGGATATCAGTGAGCAGTTCTTC,CASSLVAGDISEQFF
-,TRBV5-6,TRBJ2-5,-,TGTGCCAGCAGCTTCAAACAGGTAGAAGAGACCCAGTACTTC,CASSFKQVEETQYF
-,TRBV6-6,TRBJ1-4,TRBD1,TGTGCCAGCAGTTACTTAGACAGGGCTAATGAAAAACTGTTTTTT,CASSYLDRANEKLFF
-,TRBV5-1,TRBJ2-1,TRBD1,TGCGCCAGCAGCTTTTTAGGGACAGGGGAGGGTGAGCAGTTCTTC,CASSFLGTGEGEQFF
-,TRBV15,TRBJ1-1,-,TGTGCCACCAGCAGATCACAGGGTGGGGGCACTGAAGCTTTCTTT,CATSRSQGGGTEAFF